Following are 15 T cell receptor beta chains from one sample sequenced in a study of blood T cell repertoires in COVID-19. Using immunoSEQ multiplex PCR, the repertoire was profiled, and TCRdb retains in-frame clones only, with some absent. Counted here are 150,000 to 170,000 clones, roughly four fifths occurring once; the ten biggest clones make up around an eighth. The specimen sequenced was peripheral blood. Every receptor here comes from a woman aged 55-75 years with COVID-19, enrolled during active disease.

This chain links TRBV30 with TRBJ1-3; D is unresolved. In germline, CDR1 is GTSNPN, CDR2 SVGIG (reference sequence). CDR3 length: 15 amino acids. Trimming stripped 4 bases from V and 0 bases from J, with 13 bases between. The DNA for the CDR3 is TGTGCCTGGAAGAGGGAACAGTTCTCTGGAAACACCATATATTTT. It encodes CAWKREQFSGNTIYF.

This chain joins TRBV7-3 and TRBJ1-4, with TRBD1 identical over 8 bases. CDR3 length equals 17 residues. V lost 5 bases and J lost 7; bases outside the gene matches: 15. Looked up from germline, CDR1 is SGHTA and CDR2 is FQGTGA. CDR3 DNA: TGTGCCAGCAGCCAAGGACAGGGTTCTCTCGTACGTGAAAAACTGTTTTTT. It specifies CASSQGQGSLVREKLFF.

The CDR3 protein is CASSQDWGLAYF. CDR3 bases: TGTGCCAGCAGCCAAGATTGGGGACTAGCCTATTTT. This rearrangement joins TRBV3-1 (or the pseudogene TRBV3-2) to TRBJ2-3; TRBD2 agrees at 9 bases. This CDR3 is built from 12 residues. The germline CDR1 and CDR2 sequences are LGHDT and YNNKEL (reference sequence). Unmatched junction bases numbered 4, after V lost 0 bases and J lost 15 bases.

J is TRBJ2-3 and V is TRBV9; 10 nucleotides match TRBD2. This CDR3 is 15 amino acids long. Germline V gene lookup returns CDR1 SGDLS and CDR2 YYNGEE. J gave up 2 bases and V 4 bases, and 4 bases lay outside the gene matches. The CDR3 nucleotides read TGTGCCAGCAGCCGGACTAGCGGTATCACAGATACGCAGTATTTT. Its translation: CASSRTSGITDTQYF.

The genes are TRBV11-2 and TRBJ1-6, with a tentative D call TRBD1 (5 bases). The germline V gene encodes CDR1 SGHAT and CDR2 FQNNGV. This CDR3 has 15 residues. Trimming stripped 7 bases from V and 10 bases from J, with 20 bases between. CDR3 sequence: CASTEYGGIGSPLHF. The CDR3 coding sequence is TGTGCCAGCACCGAATACGGGGGAATAGGGTCACCCCTCCACTTT.

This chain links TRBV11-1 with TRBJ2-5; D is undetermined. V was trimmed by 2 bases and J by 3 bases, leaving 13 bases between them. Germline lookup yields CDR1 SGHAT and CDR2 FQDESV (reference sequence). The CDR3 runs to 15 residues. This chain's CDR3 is CASSLKLEGEETQYF. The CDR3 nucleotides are TGTGCCAGCAGCTTAAAGCTAGAAGGAGAAGAGACCCAGTACTTC. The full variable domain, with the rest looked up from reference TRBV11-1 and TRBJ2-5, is EAEVAQSPRYKITEKSQAVAFWCDPISGHATLYWYRQILGQGPELLVQFQDESVVDDSQLPKDRFSAERLKGVDSTLKIQPAELGDSAMYLCASSLKLEGEETQYFGPGTRLLVL.

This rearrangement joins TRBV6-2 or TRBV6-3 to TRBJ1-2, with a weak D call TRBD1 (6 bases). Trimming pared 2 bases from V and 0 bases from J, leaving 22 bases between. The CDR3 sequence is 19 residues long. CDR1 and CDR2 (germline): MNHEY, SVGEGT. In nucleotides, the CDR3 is TGTGCCAGCAGTTACCGCCCTGGGACACCCGGTCGGGCTAACTATGGCTACACCTTC. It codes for CASSYRPGTPGRANYGYTF.

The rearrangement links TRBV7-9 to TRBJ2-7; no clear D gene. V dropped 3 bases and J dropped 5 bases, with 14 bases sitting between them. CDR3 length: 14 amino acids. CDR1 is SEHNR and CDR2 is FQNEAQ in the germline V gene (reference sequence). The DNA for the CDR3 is TGTGCCAGCAGCTTTGACTCCGGAATTGACGAGCAGTACTTC. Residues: CASSFDSGIDEQYF.

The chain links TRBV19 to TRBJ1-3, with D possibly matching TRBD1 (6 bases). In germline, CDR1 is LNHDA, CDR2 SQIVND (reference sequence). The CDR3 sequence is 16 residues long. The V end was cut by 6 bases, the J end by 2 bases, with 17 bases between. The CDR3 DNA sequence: TGTGCCAGTAGCGTACAGGGAGCGGGGACTGGAAACACCATATATTTT. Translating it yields CASSVQGAGTGNTIYF.

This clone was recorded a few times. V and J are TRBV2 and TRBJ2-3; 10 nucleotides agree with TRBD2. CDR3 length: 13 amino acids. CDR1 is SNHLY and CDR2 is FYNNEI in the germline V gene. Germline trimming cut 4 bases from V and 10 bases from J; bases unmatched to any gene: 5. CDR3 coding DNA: TGTGCCAGCAGTGGAACCGGGACTAGCGCGCAGTATTTT. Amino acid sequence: CASSGTGTSAQYF.

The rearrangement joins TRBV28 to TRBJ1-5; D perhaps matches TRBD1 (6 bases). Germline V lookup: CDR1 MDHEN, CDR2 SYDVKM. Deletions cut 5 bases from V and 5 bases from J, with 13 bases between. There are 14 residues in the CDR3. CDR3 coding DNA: TGTGCCAGCAGTACCCCGGGGGGCTATCAGCCCCAGCATTTT. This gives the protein CASSTPGGYQPQHF.

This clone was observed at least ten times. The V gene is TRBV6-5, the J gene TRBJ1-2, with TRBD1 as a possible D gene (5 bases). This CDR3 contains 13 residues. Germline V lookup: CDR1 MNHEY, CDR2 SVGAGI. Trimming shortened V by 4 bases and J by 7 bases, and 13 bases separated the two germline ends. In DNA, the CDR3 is TGTGCCAGCAGTTCGGTCCAGGGTGCTGGCTACACCTTC. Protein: CASSSVQGAGYTF.

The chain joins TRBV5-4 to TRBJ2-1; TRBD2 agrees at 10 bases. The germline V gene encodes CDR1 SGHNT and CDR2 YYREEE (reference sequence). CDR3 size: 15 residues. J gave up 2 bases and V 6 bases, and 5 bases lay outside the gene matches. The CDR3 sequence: CASTPGLATYNEQFF. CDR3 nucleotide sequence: TGTGCCAGCACCCCGGGACTAGCGACCTACAATGAGCAGTTCTTC.

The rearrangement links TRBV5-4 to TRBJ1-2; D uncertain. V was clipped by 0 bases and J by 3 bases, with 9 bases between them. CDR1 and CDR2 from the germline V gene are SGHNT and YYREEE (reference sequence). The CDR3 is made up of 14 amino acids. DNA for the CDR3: TGTGCCAGCAGCTTGGGGAAGAGGGACTATGGCTACACCTTC. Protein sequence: CASSLGKRDYGYTF.

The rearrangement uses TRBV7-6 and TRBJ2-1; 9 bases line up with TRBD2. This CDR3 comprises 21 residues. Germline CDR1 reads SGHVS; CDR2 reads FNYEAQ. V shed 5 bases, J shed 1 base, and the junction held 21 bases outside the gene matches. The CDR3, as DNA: TGTGCCAGCAGCCACCCCTCGGTTCCGAGCGGGAGGAGGGGTTCCTACAATGAGCAGTTCTTC. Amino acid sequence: CASSHPSVPSGRRGSYNEQFF.